One sample yielded the 27 T cell receptor beta chains listed below, sequenced in a study of shared clonotypes between healthy human individuals. TCRdb keeps only in-frame clones here, not all; method: immunoSEQ multiplex PCR. The repertoire holds fewer than 2.5 million clones, 93% seen once, with about 0.34% in the top ten. Input material: naive CD4+ T cells from PBMCs. Subset given: CD45RA+ positively selected. Receptors originate from a man between 18 and 29 years old in good health. Some clones in this sample may be carry-over from other donors' samples.

The genes are TRBV6-5 and TRBJ2-3; 7 nucleotides match TRBD2. Germline CDR1 reads MNHEY; CDR2 reads SVGAGI. The CDR3 loop spans 15 amino acids. Trimming at V came to 0 bases and at J to 4 bases, leaving 4 bases not matched to a gene. The chain's CDR3 is CASSYSAGVPDTQYF. In nucleotides, the CDR3 is TGTGCCAGCAGTTACTCCGCGGGAGTCCCAGATACGCAGTATTTT.

V and J are TRBV9 and TRBJ1-2; D gene uncertain. Trimming cost V 0 bases and J 10 bases, with 13 bases left between them. Germline V gene data show CDR1 as SGDLS and CDR2 as YYNGEE. There are 13 residues in the CDR3. This CDR3 is CASSVADTRDYTF. The CDR3, as DNA: TGTGCCAGCAGCGTAGCCGACACCCGGGACTACACCTTC.

This chain connects TRBV5-6 to TRBJ2-1; D unclear. Germline V gene lookup returns CDR1 SGHDT and CDR2 YYEEEE. This CDR3 spans 13 amino acids. V dropped 2 bases and J dropped 4 bases, with 7 bases sitting between them. CDR3 coding DNA: TGTGCCAGCAGCTTTGGACGGTACAATGAGCAGTTCTTC. Amino acids: CASSFGRYNEQFF.

With regard to this clone: Distinct nucleotide sequences in the sample also encode this CDR3. V usage is TRBV28 and J usage is TRBJ1-4; D perhaps matches TRBD1 (6 bases). Germline values: CDR1 MDHEN, CDR2 SYDVKM. The CDR3 has 11 residues. Trimming pared 6 bases from V and 10 bases from J, leaving 9 bases between. The CDR3 bases are TGTGCCAGCAGCCCCAGGGGAAAACTGTTTTTT. It codes for CASSPRGKLFF.

V is TRBV25-1 and J is TRBJ2-1, with D hard to call. V was cut by 7 bases and J by 3 bases, with 4 bases left in between. Germline-derived CDR1 and CDR2 are MGHDK and SYGVNS. This CDR3 comprises 11 residues. The CDR3 DNA reads TGTGCCAGCATGGTCTACAATGAGCAGTTCTTC. This codes for CASMVYNEQFF. The whole variable domain, remainder taken from reference TRBV25-1 and TRBJ2-1, is EADIYQTPRYLVIGTGKKITLECSQTMGHDKMYWYQQDPGMELHLIHYSYGVNSTEKGDLSSESTVSRIRTEHFPLTLESARPSHTSQYLCASMVYNEQFFGPGTRLTVL.

The chain is built from TRBV28 and TRBJ2-2, with 7 bases that match TRBD1. CDR1 and CDR2 from the germline V gene are MDHEN and SYDVKM. The CDR3 extends over 16 amino acids. The V gene end was trimmed by 6 bases and the J gene end by 4 bases; junction bases not matched to a gene: 11. Here the CDR3 reads CASSRTRTGGTGELFF. CDR3 in DNA: TGTGCCAGCAGCAGAACCCGGACAGGTGGCACCGGGGAGCTGTTTTTT.

This chain joins TRBV9 and TRBJ2-1; 8 bases are shared with TRBD1. J gave up 3 bases and V 3 bases, and 5 bases lay outside the gene matches. Per germline, CDR1 SGDLS and CDR2 YYNGEE. CDR3 length equals 15 residues. Here the CDR3 reads CASSGGTGFYNEQFF. Here the CDR3 DNA reads TGTGCCAGCAGCGGAGGGACAGGCTTCTACAATGAGCAGTTCTTC.

This sequence joins TRBV29-1 and TRBJ1-1; 8 nucleotides match TRBD1. The CDR3 spans 12 residues. Germline V gives CDR1 SQVTM, CDR2 ANQGSEA. Trimming cost V 7 bases and J 4 bases; bases outside gene matches: 5. The CDR3 loop reads CSARGLSTEAFF. In nucleotides, the CDR3 is TGCAGCGCCAGGGGGCTGAGCACTGAAGCTTTCTTT.

The V and J genes are TRBV5-1 and TRBJ1-2, with TRBD1 identical over 9 bases. J lost 7 bases, V lost 4 bases, and 5 bases had no gene match. This CDR3 comprises 13 residues. In germline, CDR1 is SGHRS, CDR2 YFSETQ. The CDR3 region is CASSKGQGSGYTF. CDR3 DNA: TGCGCCAGCAGCAAGGGACAGGGTTCTGGCTACACCTTC.

The rearrangement links TRBV4-2 to TRBJ2-1, with D unresolved. CDR1 and CDR2 (germline): LGHNA, YNFKEQ. Trimming stripped 2 bases from V and 3 bases from J, with 17 bases between. The CDR3 spans 17 residues. In DNA form, the CDR3 reads TGTGCCAGCAGCCAAAGGCTATGGGCAGGCGGCTACAATGAGCAGTTCTTC. This codes for CASSQRLWAGGYNEQFF.

In its sample, this clone was seen once. CDR3: CATGEGRETQYF. The CDR3 coding sequence is TGTGCCACCGGAGAGGGCCGGGAGACCCAGTACTTC. V and J are TRBV10-3 and TRBJ2-5; a weak D match, TRBD2 (5 bases). The CDR3 has 12 amino acids. V gave up 10 bases and J gave up 5 bases, with 14 bases separating them. CDR1 ENHRY and CDR2 SYGVKD come from the germline V gene.

This chain links TRBV10-3 with TRBJ2-3; the D gene is possibly TRBD1 (6 bases). Germline CDR1 reads ENHRY; CDR2 reads SYGVKD. Trimming stripped 9 bases from V and 2 bases from J, with 15 bases between. The CDR3 consists of 14 residues. The CDR3 coding sequence is TGTGCCATAGGGGGTGGGCTCAACACAGATACGCAGTATTTT. Residues: CAIGGGLNTDTQYF.

This clone was counted once. The chain combines TRBV4-1 with TRBJ1-3, with 8 bases that match TRBD1. Trimming at V came to 2 bases and at J to 7 bases, leaving 10 bases not matched to a gene. The CDR3 spans 16 residues. CDR1 and CDR2 from the germline V gene are MGHRA and YSYEKL. For the CDR3, the DNA is TGCGCCAGCAGCCAACCATACGACAGGGGCGCGAACACCATATATTTT. Translating it yields CASSQPYDRGANTIYF.

This clone was seen just once. The V and J genes are TRBV27 and TRBJ2-7; D remains unclear. This CDR3 has 13 residues. The V end lost 4 bases, the J end lost 1 base, and 8 bases lay between the germline ends. The germline gives CDR1 MNHEY, CDR2 SMNVEV (reference sequence). Written as DNA, the CDR3 is TGTGCCAGCAGTTCGGTCAGATCCTACGAGCAGTACTTC. It codes for CASSSVRSYEQYF.

In this sample, this clone turned up once. This sequence joins TRBV7-9 and TRBJ2-5; 10 bases agree with TRBD1. Trimming cost V 8 bases and J 3 bases; bases outside gene matches: 6. This CDR3 contains 14 residues. Per the germline V gene, CDR1 is SEHNR and CDR2 is FQNEAQ (reference sequence). CDR3 protein: CASPTGQGKETQYF. Here the CDR3 DNA reads TGTGCCAGCCCCACGGGACAGGGGAAAGAGACCCAGTACTTC. The variable domain in full, with the rest retrieved from reference TRBV7-9 and TRBJ2-5, is DTGVSQNPRHKITKRGQNVTFRCDPISEHNRLYWYRQTLGQGPEFLTYFQNEAQLEKSRLLSDRFSAERPKGSFSTLEIQRTEQGDSAMYLCASPTGQGKETQYFGPGTRLLVL.

The genes are TRBV4-1 and TRBJ2-3; no clear D. The CDR3 runs to 16 residues. Trimming removed 0 bases at V and 1 base at J, with 11 bases between. Germline V gene lookup returns CDR1 MGHRA and CDR2 YSYEKL. The CDR3 coding sequence is TGCGCCAGCAGCCAAGACTCGGGCGCCGGCACAGATACGCAGTATTTT. This translates into CASSQDSGAGTDTQYF.

V usage is TRBV19 and J usage is TRBJ1-5, with 7 bases identical to TRBD1. V lost 11 bases, J lost 6 bases, and 7 bases stayed unmatched. Germline V gene sequence: CDR1 LNHDA, CDR2 SQIVND (reference sequence). This CDR3 has 12 residues. The CDR3 region is CASRGLGQPQHF. CDR3 bases: TGTGCCTCAAGGGGGCTTGGTCAGCCCCAGCATTTT.

The CDR3 sequence: CASREGALNTGELFF. CDR3 DNA: TGCGCCAGCAGGGAAGGGGCCCTAAACACCGGGGAGCTGTTTTTT. The rearrangement uses TRBV5-1 and TRBJ2-2; D might be TRBD1 (5 bases). Germline lookup yields CDR1 SGHRS and CDR2 YFSETQ. The CDR3 length is 15 residues. V was cut by 5 bases and J by 2 bases, with 13 bases left in between.

The chain couples TRBV28 to TRBJ1-5; no reliable D call. Germline V lookup: CDR1 MDHEN, CDR2 SYDVKM. The germline V and J ends were trimmed by 5 bases and 7 bases, with 12 bases remaining between them. The CDR3 has 13 amino acids. Here the CDR3 reads CASSARVPQPQHF. The CDR3, as DNA: TGTGCCAGCAGTGCGAGGGTTCCGCAGCCCCAGCATTTT.

This clone has just one count. The genes are TRBV18 and TRBJ1-4; D perhaps matches TRBD1 (5 bases). Germline values: CDR1 KGHSH, CDR2 LQKENI. The CDR3 sequence is 14 residues long. With 6 bases removed from V and 4 bases from J, the gap between germline ends came to 12 bases. DNA of the CDR3: TGTGCCAGCTCCCCAGGGTTCGGTAATGAAAAACTGTTTTTT. Its translation is CASSPGFGNEKLFF.

The chain employs TRBV2 and TRBJ1-2; the D is unclear. Trimming pared 6 bases from V and 2 bases from J, leaving 10 bases between. Germline V CDR1 and CDR2: SNHLY, FYNNEI. This CDR3 is built from 13 residues. CDR3 sequence: CASSQTGNYGYTF. In nucleotides, the CDR3 is TGTGCCAGCAGCCAAACGGGGAACTATGGCTACACCTTC.

The J gene is TRBJ1-1, the V gene TRBV2; no reliable D call. V lost 1 base and J 4 bases, leaving 10 bases between the germline ends. The CDR3 length is 14 residues. Germline V gives CDR1 SNHLY, CDR2 FYNNEI. The CDR3 DNA reads as TGTGCCAGCAGTGAAGTAACCCGGGGCACTGAAGCTTTCTTT. Protein sequence: CASSEVTRGTEAFF.

The chain combines TRBV10-2 with TRBJ2-3, with 9 nucleotides matching TRBD1. The CDR3 is 13 residues long. The V segment lost 6 bases and the J segment 10 bases; nucleotides outside the gene matches: 8. The germline V gene encodes CDR1 WSHSY and CDR2 SAAADI. This chain's CDR3 is CASSEQGAGAQYF. DNA for the CDR3: TGCGCCAGCAGCGAACAGGGGGCTGGCGCGCAGTATTTT.

This clone was recorded a few times. The same CDR3 arises from other DNA sequences in this sample as well. This sequence joins TRBV28 and TRBJ1-5; no definite D call. The CDR3 totals 11 residues. Deletions cut 6 bases from V and 4 bases from J, with 4 bases between. From germline, CDR1 is MDHEN and CDR2 SYDVKM. CDR3 in amino acids: CASRDNQPQHF. Written as DNA, the CDR3 is TGTGCCAGCAGGGATAATCAGCCCCAGCATTTT.

The V gene is TRBV28, the J gene TRBJ1-2, with TRBD1 matching over 8 bases. V lost 3 bases, J lost 0 bases, and 9 bases stayed unmatched. Looked up from germline, CDR1 is MDHEN and CDR2 is SYDVKM. This CDR3 contains 17 residues. The CDR3 reads CASSFFRGLTPNYGYTF. CDR3 sequence (DNA): TGTGCCAGCAGTTTTTTCAGGGGGCTTACCCCTAACTATGGCTACACCTTC.

This chain connects TRBV10-2 to TRBJ2-1; 11 bases are shared with TRBD2. The CDR3 is made up of 14 amino acids. Germline V gives CDR1 WSHSY, CDR2 SAAADI. V gave up 4 bases and J gave up 9 bases; unmatched junction bases: 5. The chain's CDR3 is CASSGTGLAVEQFF. Written as DNA, the CDR3 is TGCGCCAGCAGTGGCACGGGACTAGCGGTTGAGCAGTTCTTC.

As concerns this clone: This sample includes further DNA sequences coding for the same CDR3. The V and J genes are TRBV6-1 and TRBJ1-5, with D unclear. The CDR3 is 13 amino acids. Germline CDR1 and CDR2: MNHNS and SASEGT. Trimming stripped 2 bases from V and 4 bases from J, with 6 bases between. CDR3 coding DNA: TGTGCCAGCAGTGAACACAGTAATCAGCCCCAGCATTTT. This translates into CASSEHSNQPQHF.